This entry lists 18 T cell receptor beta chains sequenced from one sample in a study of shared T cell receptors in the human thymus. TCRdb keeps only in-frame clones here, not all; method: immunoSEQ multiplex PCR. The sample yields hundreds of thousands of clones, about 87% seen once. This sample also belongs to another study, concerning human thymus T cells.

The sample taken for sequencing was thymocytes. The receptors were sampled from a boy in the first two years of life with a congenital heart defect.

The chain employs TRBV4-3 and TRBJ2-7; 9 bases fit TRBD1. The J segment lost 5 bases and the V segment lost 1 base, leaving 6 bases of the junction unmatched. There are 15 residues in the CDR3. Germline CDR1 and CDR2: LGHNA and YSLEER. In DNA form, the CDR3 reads TGCGCCAGCAGCCAAGGGCTGAGGACAGGGGACGAGCAGTACTTC. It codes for CASSQGLRTGDEQYF.

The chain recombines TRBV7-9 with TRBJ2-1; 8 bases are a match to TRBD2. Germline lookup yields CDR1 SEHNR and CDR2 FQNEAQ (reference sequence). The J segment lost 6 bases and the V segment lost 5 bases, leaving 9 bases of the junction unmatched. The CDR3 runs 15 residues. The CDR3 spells CASSDRTSGFNEQFF. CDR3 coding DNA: TGTGCCAGCAGCGATCGTACTAGCGGCTTCAATGAGCAGTTCTTC.

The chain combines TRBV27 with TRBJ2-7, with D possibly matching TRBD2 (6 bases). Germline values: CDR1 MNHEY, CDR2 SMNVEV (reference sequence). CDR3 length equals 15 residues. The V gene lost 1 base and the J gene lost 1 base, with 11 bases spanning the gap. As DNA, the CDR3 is TGTGCCAGCAGTTTATTTGCGGGACCATCCTACGAGCAGTACTTC. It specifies CASSLFAGPSYEQYF.

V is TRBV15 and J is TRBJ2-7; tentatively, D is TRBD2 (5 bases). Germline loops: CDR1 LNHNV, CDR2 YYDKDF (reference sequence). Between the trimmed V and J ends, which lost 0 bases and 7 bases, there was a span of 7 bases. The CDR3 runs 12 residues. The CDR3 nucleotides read TGTGCCACCAGCAGAGATGCGGGTGAGCAGTACTTC. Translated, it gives CATSRDAGEQYF.

For the CDR3, the DNA is TGCGCCAGCAGCCCAAACTCCGCAGGGGGACAGAACGGCGACGAGCAGTACTTC. Encoded protein: CASSPNSAGGQNGDEQYF. The chain uses TRBV4-3 and TRBJ2-7; 7 bases line up with TRBD1. Germline CDR1 is LGHNA and CDR2 is YSLEER. V was pared by 4 bases and J by 5 bases, with 20 bases of the junction left unmatched. The CDR3 contains 18 residues.

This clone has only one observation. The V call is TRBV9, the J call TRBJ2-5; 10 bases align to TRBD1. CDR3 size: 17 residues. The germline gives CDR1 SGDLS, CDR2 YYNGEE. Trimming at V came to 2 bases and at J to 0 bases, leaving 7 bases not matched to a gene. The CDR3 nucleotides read TGTGCCAGCAGCGTCCGAGTCGGGACAGGGGACCAAGAGACCCAGTACTTC. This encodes CASSVRVGTGDQETQYF.

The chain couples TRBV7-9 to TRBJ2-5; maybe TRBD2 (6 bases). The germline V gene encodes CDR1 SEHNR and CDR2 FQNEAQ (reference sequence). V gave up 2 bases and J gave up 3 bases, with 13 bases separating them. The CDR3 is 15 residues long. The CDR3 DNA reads TGTGCCAGCAGCTTATTACGCGGGGTGGAAGAGACCCAGTACTTC. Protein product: CASSLLRGVEETQYF.

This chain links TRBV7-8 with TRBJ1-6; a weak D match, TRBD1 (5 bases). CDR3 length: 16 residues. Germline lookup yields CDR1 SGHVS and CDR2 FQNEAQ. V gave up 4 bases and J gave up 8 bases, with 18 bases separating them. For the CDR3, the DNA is TGTGCCAGCAGCTCAAACAACAGGCCCTGGGATTCACCCCTCCACTTT. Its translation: CASSSNNRPWDSPLHF. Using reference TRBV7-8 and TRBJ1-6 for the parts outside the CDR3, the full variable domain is GAGVSQSPRYKVAKRGQDVALRCDPISGHVSLFWYQQALGQGPEFLTYFQNEAQLDKSGLPSDRFFAERPEGSVSTLKIQRTQQEDSAVYLCASSSNNRPWDSPLHFGNGTRLTVT.

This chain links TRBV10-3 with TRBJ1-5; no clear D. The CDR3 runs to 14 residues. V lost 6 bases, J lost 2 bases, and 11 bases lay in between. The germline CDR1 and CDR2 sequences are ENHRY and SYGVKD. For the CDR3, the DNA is TGTGCCATCAGCAATCGACACGGCAATCAGCCCCAGCATTTT. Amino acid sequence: CAISNRHGNQPQHF.

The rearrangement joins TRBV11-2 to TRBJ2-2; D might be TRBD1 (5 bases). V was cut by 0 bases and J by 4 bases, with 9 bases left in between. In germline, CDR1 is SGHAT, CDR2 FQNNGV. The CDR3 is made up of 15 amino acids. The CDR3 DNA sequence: TGTGCCAGCAGCTTAGAAGGGGTCTTCACCGGGGAGCTGTTTTTT. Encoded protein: CASSLEGVFTGELFF. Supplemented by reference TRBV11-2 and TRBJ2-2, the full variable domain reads EAGVAQSPRYKIIEKRQSVAFWCNPISGHATLYWYQQILGQGPKLLIQFQNNGVVDDSQLPKDRFSAERLKGVDSTLKIQPAKLEDSAVYLCASSLEGVFTGELFFGEGSRLTVL.

The CDR3 is CASSQSLAGTQETQYF. In DNA, the CDR3 is TGTGCCAGCAGCCAATCACTAGCGGGTACCCAAGAGACCCAGTACTTC. The rearrangement links TRBV14 to TRBJ2-5; TRBD2 agrees at 9 bases. V shed 2 bases, J shed 1 base, and the junction held 5 bases outside the gene matches. Germline CDR1 and CDR2: SGHDN and FVKESK. This CDR3 is 16 amino acids long. Full variable domain (rest looked up from reference TRBV14 and TRBJ2-5): EAGVTQFPSHSVIEKGQTVTLRCDPISGHDNLYWYRRVMGKEIKFLLHFVKESKQDESGMPNNRFLAERTGGTYSTLKVQPAELEDSGVYFCASSQSLAGTQETQYFGPGTRLLVL.

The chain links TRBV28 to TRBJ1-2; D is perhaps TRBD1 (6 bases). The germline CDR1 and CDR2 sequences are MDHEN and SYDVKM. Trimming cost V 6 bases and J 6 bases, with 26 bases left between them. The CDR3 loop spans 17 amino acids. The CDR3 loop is CASRPRSERGGADGYTF. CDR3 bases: TGTGCCAGCAGACCACGATCCGAGCGGGGGGGGGCGGATGGCTACACCTTC.

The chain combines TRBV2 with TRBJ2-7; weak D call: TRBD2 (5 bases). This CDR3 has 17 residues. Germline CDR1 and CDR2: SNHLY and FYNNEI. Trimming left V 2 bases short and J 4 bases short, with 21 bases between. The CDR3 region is CASSEKEGWASKYEQYF. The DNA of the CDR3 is TGTGCCAGCAGTGAAAAGGAAGGGTGGGCTAGCAAGTACGAGCAGTACTTC. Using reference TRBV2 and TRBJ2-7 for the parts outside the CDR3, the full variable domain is EPEVTQTPSHQVTQMGQEVILRCVPISNHLYFYWYRQILGQKVEFLVSFYNNEISEKSEIFDDQFSVERPDGSNFTLKIRSTKLEDSAMYFCASSEKEGWASKYEQYFGPGTRLTVT.

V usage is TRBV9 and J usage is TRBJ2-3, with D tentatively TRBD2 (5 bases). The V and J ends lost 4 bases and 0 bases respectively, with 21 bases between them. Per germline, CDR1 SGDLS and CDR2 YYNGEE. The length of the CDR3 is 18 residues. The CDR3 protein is CASSTRVSDPPSTDTQYF. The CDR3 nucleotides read TGTGCCAGCAGCACCCGGGTTAGCGACCCTCCTAGCACAGATACGCAGTATTTT.

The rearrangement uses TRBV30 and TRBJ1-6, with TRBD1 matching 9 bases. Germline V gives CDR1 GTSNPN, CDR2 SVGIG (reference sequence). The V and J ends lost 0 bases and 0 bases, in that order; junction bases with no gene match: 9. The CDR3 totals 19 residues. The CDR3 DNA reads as TGTGCCTGGAGTGTAGGGGACAGGGAACGTGACTCCTATAATTCACCCCTCCACTTT. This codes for CAWSVGDRERDSYNSPLHF. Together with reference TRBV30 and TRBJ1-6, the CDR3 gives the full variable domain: SQTIHQWPATLVQPVGSPLSLECTVEGTSNPNLYWYRQAAGRGLQLLFYSVGIGQISSEVPQNLSASRPQDRQFILSSKKLLLSDSGFYLCAWSVGDRERDSYNSPLHFGNGTRLTVT.

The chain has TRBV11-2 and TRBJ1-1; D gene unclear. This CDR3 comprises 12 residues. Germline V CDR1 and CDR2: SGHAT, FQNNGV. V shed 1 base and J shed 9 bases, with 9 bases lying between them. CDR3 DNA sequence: TGTGCCAGCAGCTTAGTGCAGTCAAAAGCTTTCTTT. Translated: CASSLVQSKAFF.

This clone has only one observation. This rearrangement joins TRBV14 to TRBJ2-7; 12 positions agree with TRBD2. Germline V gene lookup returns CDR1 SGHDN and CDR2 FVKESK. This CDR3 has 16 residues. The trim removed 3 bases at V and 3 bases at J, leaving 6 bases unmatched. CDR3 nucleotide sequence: TGTGCCAGCAGCCATGGCAAGGGACTAGCGGGCTACGAGCAGTACTTC. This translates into CASSHGKGLAGYEQYF. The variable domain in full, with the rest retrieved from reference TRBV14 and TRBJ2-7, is EAGVTQFPSHSVIEKGQTVTLRCDPISGHDNLYWYRRVMGKEIKFLLHFVKESKQDESGMPNNRFLAERTGGTYSTLKVQPAELEDSGVYFCASSHGKGLAGYEQYFGPGTRLTVT.

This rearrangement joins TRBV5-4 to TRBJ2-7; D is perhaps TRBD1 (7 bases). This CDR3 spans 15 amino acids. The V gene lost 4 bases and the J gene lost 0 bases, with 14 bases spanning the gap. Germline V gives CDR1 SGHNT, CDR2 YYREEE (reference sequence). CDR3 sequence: CASSTQGGSSYEQYF. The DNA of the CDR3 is TGTGCCAGCAGCACGCAGGGGGGTAGCTCCTACGAGCAGTACTTC. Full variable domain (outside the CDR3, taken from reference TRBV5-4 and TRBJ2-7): ETGVTQSPTHLIKTRGQQVTLRCSSQSGHNTVSWYQQALGQGPQFIFQYYREEENGRGNFPPRFSGLQFPNYSSELNVNALELDDSALYLCASSTQGGSSYEQYFGPGTRLTVT.